This section outlines one TCR beta chain sequence together with its context. This sample was taken from a study of blood T cell repertoires in COVID-19. Study context: Acute and convalescent COVID-19 samples came from the United States, Italy and Spain. T cells, B-cell-depleted T cells, or PBMCs provided the cDNA or gDNA that served as material.

Germline V gene sequence: CDR1 MDHEN, CDR2 SYDVKM. The CDR3 covers 16 residues. Trimming removed 3 bases from V and 5 bases from J; junction bases left unmatched: 3. In the original analysis: Nucleated cell number was recorded as an estimate derived from reference gene primer amplification. The repertoire was sequenced with immunoSEQ multiplex PCR; TCRdb's copy has only in-frame clones and lacks some. V and J calls and clone size are as listed in that table; D and trimming were resolved from the DNA. The sample has around 350,000 clones; around 87% are singletons. Specimen: peripheral blood. The sequence was collected from a human donor in a cohort sampled during active COVID-19. The chain employs TRBV28 and TRBJ2-5; 16 nucleotides agree with TRBD2. The CDR3 DNA is TGTGCCAGCAGTTTTACGGGACTAGCGGGAGGGGAGACCCAGTACTTC. Residues: CASSFTGLAGGETQYF.